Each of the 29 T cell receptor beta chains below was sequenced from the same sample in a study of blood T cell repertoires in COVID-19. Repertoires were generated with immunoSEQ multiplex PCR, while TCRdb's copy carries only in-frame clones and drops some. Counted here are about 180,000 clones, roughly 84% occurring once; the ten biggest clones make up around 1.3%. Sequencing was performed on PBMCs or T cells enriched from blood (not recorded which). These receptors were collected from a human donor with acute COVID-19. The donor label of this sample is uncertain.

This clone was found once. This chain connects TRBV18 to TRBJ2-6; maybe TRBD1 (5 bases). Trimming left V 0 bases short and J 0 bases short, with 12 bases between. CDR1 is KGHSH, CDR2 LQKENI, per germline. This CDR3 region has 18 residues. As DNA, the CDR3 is TGTGCCAGCTCACCACCCACGACAGTGCTCTCTGGGGCCAACGTCCTGACTTTC. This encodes CASSPPTTVLSGANVLTF.

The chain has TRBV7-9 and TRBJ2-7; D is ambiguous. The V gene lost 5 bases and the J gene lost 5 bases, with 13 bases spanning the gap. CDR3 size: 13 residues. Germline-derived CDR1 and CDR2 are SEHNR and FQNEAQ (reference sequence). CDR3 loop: CASSPPRENEQYF. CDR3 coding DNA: TGTGCCAGCAGCCCTCCGCGTGAGAACGAGCAGTACTTC. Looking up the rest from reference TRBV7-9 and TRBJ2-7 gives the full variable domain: DTGVSQNPRHKITKRGQNVTFRCDPISEHNRLYWYRQTLGQGPEFLTYFQNEAQLEKSRLLSDRFSAERPKGSFSTLEIQRTEQGDSAMYLCASSPPRENEQYFGPGTRLTVT.

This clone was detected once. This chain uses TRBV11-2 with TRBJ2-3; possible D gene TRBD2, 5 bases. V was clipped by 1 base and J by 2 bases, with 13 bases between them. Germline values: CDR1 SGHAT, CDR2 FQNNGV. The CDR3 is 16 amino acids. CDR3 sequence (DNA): TGTGCCAGCAGCTTAGTGACCGGACTCCTCACAGATACGCAGTATTTT. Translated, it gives CASSLVTGLLTDTQYF.

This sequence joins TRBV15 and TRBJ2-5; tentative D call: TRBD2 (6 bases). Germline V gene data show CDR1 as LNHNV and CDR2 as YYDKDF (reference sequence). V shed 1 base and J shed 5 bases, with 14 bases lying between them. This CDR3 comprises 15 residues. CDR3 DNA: TGTGCCACCAGCAGAGGGGGCGGGCGGGGTGAGACCCAGTACTTC. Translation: CATSRGGGRGETQYF.

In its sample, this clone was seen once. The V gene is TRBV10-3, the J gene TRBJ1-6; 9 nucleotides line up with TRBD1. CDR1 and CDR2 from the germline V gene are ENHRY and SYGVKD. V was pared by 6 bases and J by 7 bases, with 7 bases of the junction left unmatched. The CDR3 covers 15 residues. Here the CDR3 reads CAIRPDRGNNSPLHF. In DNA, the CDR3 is TGTGCCATCAGACCGGACAGGGGTAACAATTCACCCCTCCACTTT.

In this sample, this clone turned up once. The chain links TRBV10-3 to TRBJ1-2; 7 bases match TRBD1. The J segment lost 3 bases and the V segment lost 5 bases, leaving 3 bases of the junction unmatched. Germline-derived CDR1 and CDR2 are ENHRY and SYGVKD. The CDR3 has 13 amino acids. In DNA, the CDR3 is TGTGCCATCAGTCGCGGGACAGACTATGGCTACACCTTC. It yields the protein CAISRGTDYGYTF.

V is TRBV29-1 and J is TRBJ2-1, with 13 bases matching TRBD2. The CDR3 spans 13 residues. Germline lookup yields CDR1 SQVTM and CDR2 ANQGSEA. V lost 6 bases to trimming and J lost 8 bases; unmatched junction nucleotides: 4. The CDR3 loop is CSVTSGGKDEQFF. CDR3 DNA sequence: TGCAGCGTGACTAGCGGGGGGAAGGATGAGCAGTTCTTC.

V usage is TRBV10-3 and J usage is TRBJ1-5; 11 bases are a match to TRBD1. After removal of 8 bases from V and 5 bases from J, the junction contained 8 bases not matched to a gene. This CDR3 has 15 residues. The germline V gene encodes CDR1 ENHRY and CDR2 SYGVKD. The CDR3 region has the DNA TGTGCCATCGGGCCTGGGGGACAGGGGGATCAGCCCCAGCATTTT. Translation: CAIGPGGQGDQPQHF.

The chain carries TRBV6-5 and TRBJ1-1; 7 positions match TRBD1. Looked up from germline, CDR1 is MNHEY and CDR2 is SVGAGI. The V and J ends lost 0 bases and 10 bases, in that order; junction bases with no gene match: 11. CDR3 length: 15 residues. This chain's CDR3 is CASSYSPTGREGAFF. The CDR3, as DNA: TGTGCCAGCAGTTACTCCCCGACAGGGAGAGAGGGAGCTTTCTTT.

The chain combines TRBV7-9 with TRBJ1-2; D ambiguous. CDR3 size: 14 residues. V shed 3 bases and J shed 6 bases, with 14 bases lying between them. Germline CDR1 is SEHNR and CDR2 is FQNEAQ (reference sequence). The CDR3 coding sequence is TGTGCCAGCAGCTTTTCGCAGCAAACTAATGGCTACACCTTC. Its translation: CASSFSQQTNGYTF.

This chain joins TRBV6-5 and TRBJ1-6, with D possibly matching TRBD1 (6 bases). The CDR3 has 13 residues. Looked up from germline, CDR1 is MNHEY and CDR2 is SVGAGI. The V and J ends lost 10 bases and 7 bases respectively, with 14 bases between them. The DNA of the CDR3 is TGTGCCACCGCGGGGGCCCTCAATTCACCCCTCCACTTT. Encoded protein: CATAGALNSPLHF.

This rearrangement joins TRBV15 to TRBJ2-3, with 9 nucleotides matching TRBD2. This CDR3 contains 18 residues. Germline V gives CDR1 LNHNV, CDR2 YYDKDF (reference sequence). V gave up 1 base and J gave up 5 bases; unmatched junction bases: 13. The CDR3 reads CATSRVIGGGGARDTQYF. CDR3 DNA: TGTGCCACCAGCAGAGTAATCGGCGGGGGGGGCGCCCGAGATACGCAGTATTTT.

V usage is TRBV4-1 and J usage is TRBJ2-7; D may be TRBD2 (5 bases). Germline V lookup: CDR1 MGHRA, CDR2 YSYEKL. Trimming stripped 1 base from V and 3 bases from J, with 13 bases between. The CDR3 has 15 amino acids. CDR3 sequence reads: CASSQGGPALYEQYF. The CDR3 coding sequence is TGCGCCAGCAGCCAAGGAGGGCCGGCACTCTACGAGCAGTACTTC.

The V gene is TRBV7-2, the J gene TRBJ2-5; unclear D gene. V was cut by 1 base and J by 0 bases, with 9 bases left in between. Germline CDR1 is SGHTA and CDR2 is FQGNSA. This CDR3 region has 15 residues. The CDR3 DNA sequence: TGTGCCAGCAGCTTAGAACTGTACCACCAAGAGACCCAGTACTTC. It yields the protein CASSLELYHQETQYF.

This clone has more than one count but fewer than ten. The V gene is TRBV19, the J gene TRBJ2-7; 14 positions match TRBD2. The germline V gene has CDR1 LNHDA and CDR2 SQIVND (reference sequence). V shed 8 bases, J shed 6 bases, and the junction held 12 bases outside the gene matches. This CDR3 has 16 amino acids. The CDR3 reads CASPLSPGLAGAEQYF. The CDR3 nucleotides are TGTGCCAGTCCTCTGTCCCCGGGACTAGCGGGGGCCGAGCAGTACTTC.

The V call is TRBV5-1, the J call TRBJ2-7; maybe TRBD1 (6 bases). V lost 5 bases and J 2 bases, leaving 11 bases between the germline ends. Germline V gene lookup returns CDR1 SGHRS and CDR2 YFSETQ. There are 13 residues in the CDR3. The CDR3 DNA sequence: TGCGCCAGCAGTTCAGGGGTGACCTACGAGCAGTACTTC. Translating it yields CASSSGVTYEQYF.

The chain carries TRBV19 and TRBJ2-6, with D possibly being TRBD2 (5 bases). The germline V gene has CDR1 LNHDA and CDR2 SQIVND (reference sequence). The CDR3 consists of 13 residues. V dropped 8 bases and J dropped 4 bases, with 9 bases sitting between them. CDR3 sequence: CASEAGGANVLTF. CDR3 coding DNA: TGTGCCAGTGAGGCGGGCGGGGCCAACGTCCTGACTTTC.

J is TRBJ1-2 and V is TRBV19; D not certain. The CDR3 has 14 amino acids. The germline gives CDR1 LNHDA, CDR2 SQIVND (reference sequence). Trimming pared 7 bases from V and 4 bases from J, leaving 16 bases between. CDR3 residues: CASKIPGPIYGYTF. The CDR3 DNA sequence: TGTGCCAGTAAAATCCCAGGCCCCATCTATGGCTACACCTTC.

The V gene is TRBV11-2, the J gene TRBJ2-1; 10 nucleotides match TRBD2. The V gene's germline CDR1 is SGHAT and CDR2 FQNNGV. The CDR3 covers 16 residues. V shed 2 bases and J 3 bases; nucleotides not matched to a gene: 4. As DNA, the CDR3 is TGTGCCAGCAGCTTACGGCTAGCGGGGGACTACAATGAGCAGTTCTTC. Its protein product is CASSLRLAGDYNEQFF.

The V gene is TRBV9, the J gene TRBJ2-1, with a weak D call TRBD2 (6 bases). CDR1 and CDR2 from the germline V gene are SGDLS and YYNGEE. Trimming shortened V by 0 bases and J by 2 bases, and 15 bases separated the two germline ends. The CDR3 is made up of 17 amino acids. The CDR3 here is CASSVGEIGGTYNEQFF. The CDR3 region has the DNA TGTGCCAGCAGCGTAGGTGAGATCGGGGGAACCTACAATGAGCAGTTCTTC.

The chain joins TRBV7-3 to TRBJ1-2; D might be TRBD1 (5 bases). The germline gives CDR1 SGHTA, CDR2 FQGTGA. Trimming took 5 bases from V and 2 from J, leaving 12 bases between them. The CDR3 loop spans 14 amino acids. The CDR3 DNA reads TGTGCCAGCAGCGGCCAGGGAGGGAACTATGGCTACACCTTC. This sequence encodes CASSGQGGNYGYTF.

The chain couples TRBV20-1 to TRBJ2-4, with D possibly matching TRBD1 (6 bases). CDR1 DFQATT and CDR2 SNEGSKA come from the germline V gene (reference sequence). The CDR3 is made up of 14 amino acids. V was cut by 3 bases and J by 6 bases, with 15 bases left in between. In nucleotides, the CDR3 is TGCAGTGCTAGTAACAGGGCCCGTCGAAACATTCAGTACTTC. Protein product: CSASNRARRNIQYF.

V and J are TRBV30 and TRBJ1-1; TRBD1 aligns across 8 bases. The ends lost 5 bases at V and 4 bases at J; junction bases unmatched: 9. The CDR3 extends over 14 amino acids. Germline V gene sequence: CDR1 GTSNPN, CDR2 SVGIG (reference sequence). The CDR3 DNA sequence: TGTGCCTGGGTCCGGGGAACAGGGGGCACTGAAGCTTTCTTT. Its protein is CAWVRGTGGTEAFF.

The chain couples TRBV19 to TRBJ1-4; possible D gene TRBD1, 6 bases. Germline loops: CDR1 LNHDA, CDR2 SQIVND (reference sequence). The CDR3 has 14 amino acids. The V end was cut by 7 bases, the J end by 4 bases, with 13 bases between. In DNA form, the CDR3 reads TGTGCCAGTACCCTTACAGGGCGTAATGAAAAACTGTTTTTT. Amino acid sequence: CASTLTGRNEKLFF.

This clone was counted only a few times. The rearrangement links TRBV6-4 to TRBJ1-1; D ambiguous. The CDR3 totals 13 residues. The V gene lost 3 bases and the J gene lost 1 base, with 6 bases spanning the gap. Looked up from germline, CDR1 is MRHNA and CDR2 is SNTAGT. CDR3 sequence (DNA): TGTGCCAGCAGTGAGAGGGAGAACACTGAAGCTTTCTTT. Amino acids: CASSERENTEAFF.

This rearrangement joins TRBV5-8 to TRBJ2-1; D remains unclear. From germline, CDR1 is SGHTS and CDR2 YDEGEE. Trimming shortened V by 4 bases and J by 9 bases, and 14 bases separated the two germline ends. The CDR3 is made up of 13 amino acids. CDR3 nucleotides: TGTGCCAGCAGCCCTCTAGAGGCCGGTGAGCAGTTCTTC. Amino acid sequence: CASSPLEAGEQFF. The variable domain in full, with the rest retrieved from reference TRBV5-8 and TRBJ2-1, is EAGVTQSPTHLIKTRGQQATLRCSPISGHTSVYWYQQALGLGLQFLLWYDEGEERNRGNFPPRFSGRQFPNYSSELNVNALELEDSALYLCASSPLEAGEQFFGPGTRLTVL.

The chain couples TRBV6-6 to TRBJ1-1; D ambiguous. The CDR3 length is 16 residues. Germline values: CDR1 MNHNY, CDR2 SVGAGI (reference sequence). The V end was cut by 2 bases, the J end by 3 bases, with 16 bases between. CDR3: CASSYARATGDTEAFF. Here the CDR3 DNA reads TGTGCCAGCAGTTACGCTAGGGCGACCGGGGACACTGAAGCTTTCTTT.

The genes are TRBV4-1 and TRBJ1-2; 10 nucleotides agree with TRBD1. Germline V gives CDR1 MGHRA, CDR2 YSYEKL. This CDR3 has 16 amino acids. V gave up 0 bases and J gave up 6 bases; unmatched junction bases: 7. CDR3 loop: CASSQDLTGGYDGYTF. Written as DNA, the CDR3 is TGCGCCAGCAGCCAAGATTTGACAGGGGGCTACGATGGCTACACCTTC.

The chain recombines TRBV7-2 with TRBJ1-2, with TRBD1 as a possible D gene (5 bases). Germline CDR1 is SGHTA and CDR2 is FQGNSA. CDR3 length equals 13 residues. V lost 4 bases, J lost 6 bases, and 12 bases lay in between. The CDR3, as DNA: TGTGCCAGCAGCTCCTCGGGGGGAAATGGCTACACCTTC. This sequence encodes CASSSSGGNGYTF.